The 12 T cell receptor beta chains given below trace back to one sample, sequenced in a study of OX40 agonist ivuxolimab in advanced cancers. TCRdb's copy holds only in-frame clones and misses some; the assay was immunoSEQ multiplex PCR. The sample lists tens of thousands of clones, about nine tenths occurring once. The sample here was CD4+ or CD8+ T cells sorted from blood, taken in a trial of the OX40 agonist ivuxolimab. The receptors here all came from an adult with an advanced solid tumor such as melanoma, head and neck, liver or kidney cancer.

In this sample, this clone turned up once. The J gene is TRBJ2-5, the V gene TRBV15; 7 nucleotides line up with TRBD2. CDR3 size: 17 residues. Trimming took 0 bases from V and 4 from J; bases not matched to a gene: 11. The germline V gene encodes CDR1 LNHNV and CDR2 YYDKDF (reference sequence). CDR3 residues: CATSRDGGLTNLETQYF. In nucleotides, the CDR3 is TGTGCCACCAGCAGAGATGGGGGACTAACCAATTTAGAGACCCAGTACTTC.

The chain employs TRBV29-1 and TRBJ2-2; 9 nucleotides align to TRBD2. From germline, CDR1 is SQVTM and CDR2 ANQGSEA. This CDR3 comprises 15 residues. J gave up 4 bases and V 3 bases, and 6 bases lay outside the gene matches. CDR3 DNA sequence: TGCAGCGTTGAGGACCGACTAGCGGCCACCGGGGAGCTGTTTTTT. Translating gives CSVEDRLAATGELFF.

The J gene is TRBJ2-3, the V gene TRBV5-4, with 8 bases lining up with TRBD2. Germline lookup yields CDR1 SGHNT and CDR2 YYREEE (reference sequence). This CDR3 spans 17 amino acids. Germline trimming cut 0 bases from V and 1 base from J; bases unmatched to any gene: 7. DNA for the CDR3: TGTGCCAGCAGCTTGGCCCGAGCACTAGCGGGCACAGATACGCAGTATTTT. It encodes CASSLARALAGTDTQYF.

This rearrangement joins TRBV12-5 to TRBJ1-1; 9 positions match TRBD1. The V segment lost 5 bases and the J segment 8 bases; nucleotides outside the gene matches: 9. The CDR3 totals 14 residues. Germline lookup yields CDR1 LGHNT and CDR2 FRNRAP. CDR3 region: CASGSGQGTPEAFF. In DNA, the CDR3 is TGTGCTAGTGGTAGTGGACAGGGGACACCAGAAGCTTTCTTT.

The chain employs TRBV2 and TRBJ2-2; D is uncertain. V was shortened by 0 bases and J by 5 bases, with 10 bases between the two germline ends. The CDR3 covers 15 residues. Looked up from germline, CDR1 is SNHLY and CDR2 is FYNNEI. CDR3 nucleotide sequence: TGTGCCAGCAGTGAAGCGGGGTCGACGACCGGGGAGCTGTTTTTT. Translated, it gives CASSEAGSTTGELFF. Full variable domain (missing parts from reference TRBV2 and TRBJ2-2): EPEVTQTPSHQVTQMGQEVILRCVPISNHLYFYWYRQILGQKVEFLVSFYNNEISEKSEIFDDQFSVERPDGSNFTLKIRSTKLEDSAMYFCASSEAGSTTGELFFGEGSRLTVL.

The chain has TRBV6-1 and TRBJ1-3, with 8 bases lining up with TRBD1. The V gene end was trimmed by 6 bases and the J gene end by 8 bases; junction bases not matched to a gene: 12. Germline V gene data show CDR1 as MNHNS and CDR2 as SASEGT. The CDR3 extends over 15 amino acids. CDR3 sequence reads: CASRGYQGARDTIYF. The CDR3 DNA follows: TGTGCCAGCAGGGGCTACCAGGGGGCTAGAGACACCATATATTTT.

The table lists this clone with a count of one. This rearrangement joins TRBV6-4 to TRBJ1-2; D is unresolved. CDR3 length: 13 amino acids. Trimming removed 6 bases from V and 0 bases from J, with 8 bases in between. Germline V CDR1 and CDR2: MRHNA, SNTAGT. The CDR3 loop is CASRISSNYGYTF. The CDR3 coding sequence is TGTGCCAGCAGGATCAGCTCTAACTATGGCTACACCTTC.

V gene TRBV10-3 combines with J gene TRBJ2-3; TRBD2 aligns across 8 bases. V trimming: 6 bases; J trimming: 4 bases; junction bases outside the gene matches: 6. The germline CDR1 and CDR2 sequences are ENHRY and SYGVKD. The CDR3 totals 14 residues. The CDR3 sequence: CAISARTSPDTQYF. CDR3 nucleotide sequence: TGTGCCATCAGCGCCCGGACTAGCCCAGATACGCAGTATTTT.

CDR3 in DNA: TGTGCCAGCAGCAAAAAGGCCAGGCGTTCGGGTACTGAAGCTTTCTTT. This gives the protein CASSKKARRSGTEAFF. The gene calls are TRBV21-1 and TRBJ1-1. TRBV21-1 is a known pseudogene. The CDR3 sequence is 16 residues long.

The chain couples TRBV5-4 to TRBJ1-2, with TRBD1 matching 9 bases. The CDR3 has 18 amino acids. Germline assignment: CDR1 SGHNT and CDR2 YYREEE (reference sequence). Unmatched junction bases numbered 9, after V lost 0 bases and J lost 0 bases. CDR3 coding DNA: TGTGCCAGCAGCTTGGCCAAGAAAACAGGGGGCCCTAACTATGGCTACACCTTC. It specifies CASSLAKKTGGPNYGYTF.

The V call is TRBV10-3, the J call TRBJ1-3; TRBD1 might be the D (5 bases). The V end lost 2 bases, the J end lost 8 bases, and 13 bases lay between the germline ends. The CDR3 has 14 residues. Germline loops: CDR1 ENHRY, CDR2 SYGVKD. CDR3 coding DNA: TGTGCCATCAGTGAGGGTAGGGACTTGGACACCATATATTTT. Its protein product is CAISEGRDLDTIYF.

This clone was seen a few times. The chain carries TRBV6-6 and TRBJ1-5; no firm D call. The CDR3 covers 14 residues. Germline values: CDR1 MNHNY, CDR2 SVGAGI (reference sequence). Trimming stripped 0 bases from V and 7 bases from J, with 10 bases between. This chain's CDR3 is CASSYSRVGQPQHF. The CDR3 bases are TGTGCCAGCAGTTACTCACGAGTAGGGCAGCCCCAGCATTTT.